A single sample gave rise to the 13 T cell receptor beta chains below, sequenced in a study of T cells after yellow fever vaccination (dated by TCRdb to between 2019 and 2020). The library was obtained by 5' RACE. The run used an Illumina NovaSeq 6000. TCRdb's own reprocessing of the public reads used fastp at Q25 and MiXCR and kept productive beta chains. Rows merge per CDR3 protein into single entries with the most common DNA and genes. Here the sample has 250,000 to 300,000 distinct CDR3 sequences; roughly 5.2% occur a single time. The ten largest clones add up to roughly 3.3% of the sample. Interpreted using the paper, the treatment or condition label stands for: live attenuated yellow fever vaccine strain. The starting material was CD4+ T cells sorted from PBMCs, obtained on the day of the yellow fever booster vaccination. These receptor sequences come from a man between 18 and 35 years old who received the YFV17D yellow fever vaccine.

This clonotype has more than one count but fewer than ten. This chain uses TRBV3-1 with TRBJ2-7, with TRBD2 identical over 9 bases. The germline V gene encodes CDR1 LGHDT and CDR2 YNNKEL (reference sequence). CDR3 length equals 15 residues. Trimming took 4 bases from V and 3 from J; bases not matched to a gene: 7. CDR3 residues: CASSPLAGASYEQYF. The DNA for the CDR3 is TGTGCCAGCAGCCCTTTAGCGGGGGCTAGCTACGAGCAGTACTTC.

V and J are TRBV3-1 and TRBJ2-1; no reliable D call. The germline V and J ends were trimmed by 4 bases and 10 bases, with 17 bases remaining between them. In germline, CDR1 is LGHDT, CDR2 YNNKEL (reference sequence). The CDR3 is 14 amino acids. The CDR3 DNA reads TGTGCCAGCAGCCTAAGCAGCCTAGGGTTAGAGCAGTTCTTC. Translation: CASSLSSLGLEQFF.

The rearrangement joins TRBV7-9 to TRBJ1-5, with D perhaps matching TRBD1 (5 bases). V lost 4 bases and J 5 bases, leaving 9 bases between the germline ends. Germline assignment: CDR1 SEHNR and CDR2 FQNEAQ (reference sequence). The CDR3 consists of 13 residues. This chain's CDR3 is CASSSGGDQPQHF. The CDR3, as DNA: TGTGCCAGCAGCTCCGGGGGAGATCAGCCCCAGCATTTT.

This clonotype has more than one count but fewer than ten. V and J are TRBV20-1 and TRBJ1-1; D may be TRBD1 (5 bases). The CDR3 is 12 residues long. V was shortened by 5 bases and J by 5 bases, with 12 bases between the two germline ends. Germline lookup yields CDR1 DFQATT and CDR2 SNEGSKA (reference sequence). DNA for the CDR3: TGCAGTGCTCCCCTGTGGGGGACTGAAGCTTTCTTT. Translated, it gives CSAPLWGTEAFF.

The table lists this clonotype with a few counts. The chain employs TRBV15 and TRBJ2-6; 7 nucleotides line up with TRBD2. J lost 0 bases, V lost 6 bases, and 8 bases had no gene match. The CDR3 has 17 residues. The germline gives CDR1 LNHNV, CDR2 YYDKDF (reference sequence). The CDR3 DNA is TGTGCCACCAGGCGGGGGATTATGACCTCTGGGGCCAACGTCCTGACTTTC. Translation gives CATRRGIMTSGANVLTF.

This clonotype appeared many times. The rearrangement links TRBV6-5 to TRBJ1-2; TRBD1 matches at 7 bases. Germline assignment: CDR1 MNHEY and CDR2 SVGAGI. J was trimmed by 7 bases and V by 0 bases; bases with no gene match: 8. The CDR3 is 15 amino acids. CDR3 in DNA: TGTGCCAGCAGTTACTCGAGCAGGGGGAGTGGTGGCTACACCTTC. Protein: CASSYSSRGSGGYTF.

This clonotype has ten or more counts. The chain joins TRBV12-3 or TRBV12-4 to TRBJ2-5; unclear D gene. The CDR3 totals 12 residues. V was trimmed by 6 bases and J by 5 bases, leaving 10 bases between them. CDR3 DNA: TGTGCCAGCAGCTCTGATGGGGAGACCCAGTACTTC. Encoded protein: CASSSDGETQYF.

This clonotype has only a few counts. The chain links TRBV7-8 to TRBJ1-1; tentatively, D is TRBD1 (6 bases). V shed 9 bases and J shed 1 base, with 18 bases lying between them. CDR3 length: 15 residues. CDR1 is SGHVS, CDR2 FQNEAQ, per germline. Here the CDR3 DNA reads TGTGCCAGTCTCAGGGGAGCAGGGACGAACACTGAAGCTTTCTTT. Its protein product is CASLRGAGTNTEAFF. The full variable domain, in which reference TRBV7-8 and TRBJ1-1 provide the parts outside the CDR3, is GAGVSQSPRYKVAKRGQDVALRCDPISGHVSLFWYQQALGQGPEFLTYFQNEAQLDKSGLPSDRFFAERPEGSVSTLKIQRTQQEDSAVYLCASLRGAGTNTEAFFGQGTRLTVV.

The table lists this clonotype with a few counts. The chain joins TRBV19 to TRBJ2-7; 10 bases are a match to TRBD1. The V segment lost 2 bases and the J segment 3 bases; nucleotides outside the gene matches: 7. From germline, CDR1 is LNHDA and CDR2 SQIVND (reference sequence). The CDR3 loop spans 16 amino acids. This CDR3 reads CASSIRDRGFGYEQYF. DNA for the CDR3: TGTGCCAGTAGTATACGGGACAGGGGATTTGGCTACGAGCAGTACTTC.

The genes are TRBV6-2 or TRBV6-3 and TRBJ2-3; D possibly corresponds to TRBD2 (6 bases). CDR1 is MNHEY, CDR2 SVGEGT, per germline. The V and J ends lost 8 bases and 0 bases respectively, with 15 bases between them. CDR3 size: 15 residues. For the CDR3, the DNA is TGTGCCAGCTCCCGCGGGGACCTAAGCACAGATACGCAGTATTTT. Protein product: CASSRGDLSTDTQYF.

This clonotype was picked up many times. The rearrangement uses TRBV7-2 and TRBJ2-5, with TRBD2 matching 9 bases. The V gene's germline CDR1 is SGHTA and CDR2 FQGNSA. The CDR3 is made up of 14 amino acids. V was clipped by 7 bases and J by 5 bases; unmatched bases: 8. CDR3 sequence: CASKRGGAGETQYF. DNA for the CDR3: TGTGCCAGCAAGCGCGGGGGGGCCGGGGAGACCCAGTACTTC.

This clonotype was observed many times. This chain's CDR3 is CASSPAGGNYEQYF. In DNA, the CDR3 is TGCGCCAGCAGCCCCGCGGGAGGGAACTACGAGCAGTACTTC. The chain recombines TRBV5-1 with TRBJ2-7; the match to TRBD2 covers 9 bases. The CDR3 loop spans 14 amino acids. Trimming took 4 bases from V and 3 from J; bases not matched to a gene: 5. CDR1 and CDR2 (germline): SGHRS, YFSETQ.

CDR3: CASSQDGTSGGSRDTQYF. CDR3 DNA: TGTGCCAGCAGCCAAGACGGGACTAGCGGGGGCTCGAGGGATACGCAGTATTTT. This chain connects TRBV3-1 to TRBJ2-3; 14 bases agree with TRBD2. In germline, CDR1 is LGHDT, CDR2 YNNKEL (reference sequence). The CDR3 is made up of 18 amino acids. J gave up 6 bases and V 0 bases, and 8 bases lay outside the gene matches.